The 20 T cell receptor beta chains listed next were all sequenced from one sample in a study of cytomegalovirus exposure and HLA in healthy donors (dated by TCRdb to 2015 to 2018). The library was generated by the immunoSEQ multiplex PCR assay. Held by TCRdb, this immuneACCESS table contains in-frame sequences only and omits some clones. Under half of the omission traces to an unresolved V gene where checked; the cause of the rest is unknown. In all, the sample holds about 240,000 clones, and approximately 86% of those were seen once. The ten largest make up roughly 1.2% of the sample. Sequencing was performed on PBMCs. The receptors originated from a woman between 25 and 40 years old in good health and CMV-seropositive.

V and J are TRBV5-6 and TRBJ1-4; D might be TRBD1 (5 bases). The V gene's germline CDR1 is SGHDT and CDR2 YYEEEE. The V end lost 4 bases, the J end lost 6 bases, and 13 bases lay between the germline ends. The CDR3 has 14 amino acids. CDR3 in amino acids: CASSPGRVDEKLFF. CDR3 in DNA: TGTGCCAGCAGCCCTGGCAGGGTAGATGAAAAACTGTTTTTT. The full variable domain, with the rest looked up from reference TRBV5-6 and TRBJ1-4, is DAGVTQSPTHLIKTRGQQVTLRCSPKSGHDTVSWYQQALGQGPQFIFQYYEEEERQRGNFPDRFSGHQFPNYSSELNVNALLLGDSALYLCASSPGRVDEKLFFGSGTQLSVL.

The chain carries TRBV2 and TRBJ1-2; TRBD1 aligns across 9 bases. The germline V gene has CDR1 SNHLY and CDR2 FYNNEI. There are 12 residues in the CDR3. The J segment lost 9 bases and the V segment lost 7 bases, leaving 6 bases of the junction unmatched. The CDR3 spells CASNRDRDSYTF. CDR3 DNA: TGTGCCAGCAATCGGGACAGGGACAGCTACACCTTC.

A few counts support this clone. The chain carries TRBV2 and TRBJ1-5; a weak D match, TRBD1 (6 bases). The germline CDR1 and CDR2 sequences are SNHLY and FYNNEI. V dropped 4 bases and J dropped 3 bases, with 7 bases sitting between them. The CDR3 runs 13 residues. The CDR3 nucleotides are TGTGCCAGCAGTGCGGGACACAATCAGCCCCAGCATTTT. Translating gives CASSAGHNQPQHF.

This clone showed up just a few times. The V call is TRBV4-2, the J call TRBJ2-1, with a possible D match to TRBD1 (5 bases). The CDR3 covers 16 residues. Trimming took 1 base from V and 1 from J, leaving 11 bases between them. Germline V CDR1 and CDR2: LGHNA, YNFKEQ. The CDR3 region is CASSQGGQGSYNEQFF. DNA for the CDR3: TGTGCCAGCAGCCAAGGTGGGCAGGGTTCCTACAATGAGCAGTTCTTC.

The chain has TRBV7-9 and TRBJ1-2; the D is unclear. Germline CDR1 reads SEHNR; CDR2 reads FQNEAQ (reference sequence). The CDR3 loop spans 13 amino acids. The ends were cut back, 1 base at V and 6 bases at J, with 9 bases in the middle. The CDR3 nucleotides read TGTGCCAGCAGCTTAGGGAGATTCGATGGCTACACCTTC. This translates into CASSLGRFDGYTF.

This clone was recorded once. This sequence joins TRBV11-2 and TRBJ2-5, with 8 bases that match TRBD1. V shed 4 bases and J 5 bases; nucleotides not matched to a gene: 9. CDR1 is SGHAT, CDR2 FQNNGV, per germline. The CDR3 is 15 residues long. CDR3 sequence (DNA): TGTGCCAGCAGCTCTGGACAGGGTGGTGTCGAGACCCAGTACTTC. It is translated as CASSSGQGGVETQYF.

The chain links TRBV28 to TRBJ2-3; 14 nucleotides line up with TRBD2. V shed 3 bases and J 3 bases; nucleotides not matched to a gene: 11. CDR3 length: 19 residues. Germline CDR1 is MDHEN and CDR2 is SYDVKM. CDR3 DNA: TGTGCCAGCAGTTTTTCGGGGACTAGCGGGAGTTCGGGGACAGATACGCAGTATTTT. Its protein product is CASSFSGTSGSSGTDTQYF.

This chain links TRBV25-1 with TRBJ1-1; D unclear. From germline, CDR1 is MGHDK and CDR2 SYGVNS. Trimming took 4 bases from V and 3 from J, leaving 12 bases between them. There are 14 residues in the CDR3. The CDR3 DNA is TGTGCCAGCAGTGGTCCCGGGAAGGACACTGAAGCTTTCTTT. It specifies CASSGPGKDTEAFF.

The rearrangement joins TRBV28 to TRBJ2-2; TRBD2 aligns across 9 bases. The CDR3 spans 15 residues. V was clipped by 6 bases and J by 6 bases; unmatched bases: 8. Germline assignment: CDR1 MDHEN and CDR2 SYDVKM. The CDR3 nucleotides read TGTGCCAGCAGCTCCGCGGGGGGGCGGGCCGGGGAGCTGTTTTTT. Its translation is CASSSAGGRAGELFF.

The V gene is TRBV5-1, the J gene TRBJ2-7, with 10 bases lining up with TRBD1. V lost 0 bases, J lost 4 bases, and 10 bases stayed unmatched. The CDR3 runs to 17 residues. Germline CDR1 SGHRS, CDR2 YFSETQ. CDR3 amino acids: CASSLAAVDRGLYEQYF. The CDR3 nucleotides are TGCGCCAGCAGCTTGGCCGCAGTAGACAGGGGGCTGTACGAGCAGTACTTC.

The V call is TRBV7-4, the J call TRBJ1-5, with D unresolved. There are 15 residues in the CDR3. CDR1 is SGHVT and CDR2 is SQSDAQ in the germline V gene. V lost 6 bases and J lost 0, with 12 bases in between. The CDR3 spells CASRPLASSNQPQHF. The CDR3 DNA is TGTGCCAGCAGACCCCTAGCCAGTAGCAATCAGCCCCAGCATTTT.

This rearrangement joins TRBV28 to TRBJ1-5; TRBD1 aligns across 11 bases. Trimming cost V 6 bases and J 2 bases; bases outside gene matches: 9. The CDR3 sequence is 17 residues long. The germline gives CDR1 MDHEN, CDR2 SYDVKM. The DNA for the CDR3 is TGTGCCAGCAGAGGACAGGGGGCTGTGGTGGGCAATCAGCCCCAGCATTTT. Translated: CASRGQGAVVGNQPQHF. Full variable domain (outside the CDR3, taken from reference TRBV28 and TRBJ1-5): DVKVTQSSRYLVKRTGEKVFLECVQDMDHENMFWYRQDPGLGLRLIYFSYDVKMKEKGDIPEGYSVSREKKERFSLILESASTNQTSMYLCASRGQGAVVGNQPQHFGDGTRLSIL.

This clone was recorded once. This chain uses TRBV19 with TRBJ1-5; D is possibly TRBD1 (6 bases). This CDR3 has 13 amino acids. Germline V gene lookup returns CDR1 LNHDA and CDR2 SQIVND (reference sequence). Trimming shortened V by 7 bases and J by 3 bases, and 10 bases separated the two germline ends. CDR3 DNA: TGTGCCAGTACCCGACAGGACAATCAGCCCCAGCATTTT. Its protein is CASTRQDNQPQHF.

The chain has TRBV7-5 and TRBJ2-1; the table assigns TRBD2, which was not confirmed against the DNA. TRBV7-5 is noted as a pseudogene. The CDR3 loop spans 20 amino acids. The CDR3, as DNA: TGTGTCAGAAGCTCCCCCAGCCATGCGGGAGGACCAAGCTCCTACAATGAGCAGTTCTTC. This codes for CVRSSPSHAGGPSSYNEQFF.

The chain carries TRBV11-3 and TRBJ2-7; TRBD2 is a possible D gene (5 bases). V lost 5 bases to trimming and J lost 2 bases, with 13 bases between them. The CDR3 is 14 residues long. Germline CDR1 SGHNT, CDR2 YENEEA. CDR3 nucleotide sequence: TGTGCCAGCAGCCCCCTCCGGGAAACCTACGAGCAGTACTTC. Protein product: CASSPLRETYEQYF.

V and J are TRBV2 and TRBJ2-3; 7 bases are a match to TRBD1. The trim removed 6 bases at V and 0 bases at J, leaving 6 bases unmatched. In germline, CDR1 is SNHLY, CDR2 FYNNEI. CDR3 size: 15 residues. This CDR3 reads CASRIQGISTDTQYF. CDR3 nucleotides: TGTGCCAGCAGGATACAGGGGATTAGCACAGATACGCAGTATTTT. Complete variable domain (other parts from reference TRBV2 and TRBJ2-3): EPEVTQTPSHQVTQMGQEVILRCVPISNHLYFYWYRQILGQKVEFLVSFYNNEISEKSEIFDDQFSVERPDGSNFTLKIRSTKLEDSAMYFCASRIQGISTDTQYFGPGTRLTVL.

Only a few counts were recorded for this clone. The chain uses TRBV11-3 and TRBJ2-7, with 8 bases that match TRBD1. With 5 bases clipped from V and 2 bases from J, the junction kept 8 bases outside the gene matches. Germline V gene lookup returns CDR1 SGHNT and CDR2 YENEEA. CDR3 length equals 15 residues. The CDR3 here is CASSPNRGITYEQYF. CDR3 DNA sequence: TGTGCCAGCAGCCCCAACAGGGGGATTACCTACGAGCAGTACTTC.

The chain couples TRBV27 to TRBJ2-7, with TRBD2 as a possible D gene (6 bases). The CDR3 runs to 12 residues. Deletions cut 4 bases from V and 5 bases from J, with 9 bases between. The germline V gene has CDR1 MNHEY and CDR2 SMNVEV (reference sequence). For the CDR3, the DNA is TGTGCCAGCAGTTCCGCGGGGCACGAGCAGTACTTC. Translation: CASSSAGHEQYF.

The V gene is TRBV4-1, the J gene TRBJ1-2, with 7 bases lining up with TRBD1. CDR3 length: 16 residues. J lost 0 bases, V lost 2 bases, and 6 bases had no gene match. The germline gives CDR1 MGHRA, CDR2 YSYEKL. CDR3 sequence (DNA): TGCGCCAGCAGCCAAATAACCGGGACAGCTAACTATGGCTACACCTTC. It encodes CASSQITGTANYGYTF.

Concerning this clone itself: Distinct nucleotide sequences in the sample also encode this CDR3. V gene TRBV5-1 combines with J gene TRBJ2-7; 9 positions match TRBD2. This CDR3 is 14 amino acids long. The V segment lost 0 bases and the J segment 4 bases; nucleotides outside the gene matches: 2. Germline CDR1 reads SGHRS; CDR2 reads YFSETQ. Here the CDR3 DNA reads TGCGCCAGCAGCTTGGGTAGCGGGAGTTACGAGCAGTACTTC. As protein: CASSLGSGSYEQYF.